The rows below give T cell receptor beta chains drawn from one sample of a study of STAT5B mutations in CD4+ large granular lymphocyte leukemia. Libraries were prepared by immunoSEQ multiplex PCR; TCRdb keeps only in-frame clonotypes and omits some of them. The table lists tens of thousands of clones, approximately 90% of them singletons. Material for sequencing was CD4+ T cells from blood buffy coats. Receptors were obtained from a human donor in good health. CDR3s include the opening cysteine and the closing phenylalanine or tryptophan. The D gene is left open where the match is weak. The size of a clone is reported for some rows only, either as once, few or many, or as a class for expanded clones.

v_call	cdr3_length	clone_size	d_call	j_call	cdr3_nt	cdr3_aa
TRBV7-8	11	.	.	TRBJ2-5	TGTGCCAGCAGCCCGGGGGAGACCCAGTACTTC	CASSPGETQYF
TRBV7-8	15	.	TRBD1	TRBJ2-5	TGTGCCAGCAGCTGGGACAGTTATTATCAAGAGACCCAGTACTTC	CASSWDSYYQETQYF
TRBV2	14	.	TRBD2	TRBJ2-2	TGTGCCAGCTTGGGGGGGTTGCGTACCGGGGAGCTGTTTTTT	CASLGGLRTGELFF
TRBV5-1	12	.	.	TRBJ1-1	TGCGCCAGCAGCTTAGGACCCACTGAAGCTTTCTTT	CASSLGPTEAFF
TRBV27	19	.	TRBD2	TRBJ2-1	TGTGCCAGCAGTTTATTGGGACTAGCGGGCCGGAGCTCCTACAATGAGCAGTTCTTC	CASSLLGLAGRSSYNEQFF
TRBV9	17	.	.	TRBJ2-7	TGTGCCAGCAGCGTATGCGGGACCGGACCCCTTGGGTGCGAGCAGTACTTC	CASSVCGTGPLGCEQYF
TRBV7-2	13	few	.	TRBJ1-5	TGTGCCAGCAGCGTCGAGTTTTATCAGCCCCAGCATTTT	CASSVEFYQPQHF
TRBV7-9	13	few	TRBD1	TRBJ2-7	TGTGCCAGCCAGGGACAGGGTAGTTACGAGCAGTACTTC	CASQGQGSYEQYF
TRBV6-5	13	.	.	TRBJ2-5	TGTGCCAGCAGCCGGACTTACCAAGAGACCCAGTACTTC	CASSRTYQETQYF
TRBV7-9	16	.	.	TRBJ2-7	.	CASSFGEGRSSYEQYF
TRBV4-1	16	.	.	TRBJ2-7	TGCGCCAGCAGCCAAGATCTTGCCAGCGTGTTGTACGAGCAGTACTTC	CASSQDLASVLYEQYF
TRBV21-1	15	.	.	TRBJ2-7	TGTGCCAGCAGCAAGGGAGCGGGAGACGACGGCGAGCAGTACTTC	CASSKGAGDDGEQYF
TRBV14	14	.	.	TRBJ1-6	TGTGCCAGCAGCCCAGGGTATAGGAATTCACCCCTCCACTTT	CASSPGYRNSPLHF
TRBV20-1	11	.	TRBD1	TRBJ1-1	TGCAGTGCTATGGCGAGGGGGCGAGCTTTCTTT	CSAMARGRAFF
TRBV11-2	13	.	.	TRBJ1-6	TGTGCCAGCAGCTTAGTCTACCGTTCACCCCTCCACTTT	CASSLVYRSPLHF
TRBV7-2	14	once	.	TRBJ2-7	TGTGCCAGCAGCGACCAGAGAATCTCGGGGGAGCAGTACTTC	CASSDQRISGEQYF
TRBV7-2	15	.	TRBD1	TRBJ1-6	TGTGCCAGCAGCACCGACAGGGTCGGCAATTCACCCCTCCACTTT	CASSTDRVGNSPLHF
TRBV4-3	18	.	.	TRBJ2-7	TGCGCCAGCAGCCAAGATTTGCCCGGACGGACGTTTGCCTACGAGCAGTACTTC	CASSQDLPGRTFAYEQYF
TRBV11-2	15	.	.	TRBJ2-1	TGTGCCAGCAGCTTAGTGGTTTGGCCCTACAATGAGCAGTTCTTC	CASSLVVWPYNEQFF
TRBV7-2	15	.	.	TRBJ2-5	TGTGCCAGCAGCCCATCTCCAGACGGGCGAAGGACCCAGTACTTC	CASSPSPDGRRTQYF
TRBV11-2	12	.	.	TRBJ2-3	TGTGCCAGCAGCTTTTATTCAGATACGCAGTATTTT	CASSFYSDTQYF
TRBV5-1	17	.	.	TRBJ2-2	TGCGCCAGCAGCTTGGATCCGGGAGAGGGACCGTTCGGGGAGCTGTTTTTT	CASSLDPGEGPFGELFF
TRBV6-5	16	once	TRBD2	TRBJ2-1	TGTGCCAGCAGTTACTCGAGGGCTAGCGGGAGGAATGAGCAGTTCTTC	CASSYSRASGRNEQFF
TRBV18	15	.	.	TRBJ2-5	TGTGCCAGCTCACCCACCGGATATGAAATAGAGACCCAGTACTTC	CASSPTGYEIETQYF
TRBV7-9	15	.	TRBD1	TRBJ1-2	TGTGCCAGCAGCTTAGAGACAGGGGGCAACTATGGCTACACCTTC	CASSLETGGNYGYTF
TRBV7-3	15	.	TRBD2	TRBJ2-2	TGTGCCAGCAGCATTAGCGGGAGTGATTACGGGGAGCTGTTTTTT	CASSISGSDYGELFF
TRBV19	16	.	.	TRBJ1-3	TGTGCCAGTAGTCGGGGCGCATTATACTCTGGAAACACCATATATTTT	CASSRGALYSGNTIYF
TRBV7-9	16	.	.	TRBJ2-7	TGTGCCAGCAGGAGTCCCCACACAGGGATCGGCTACGAGCAGTACTTC	CASRSPHTGIGYEQYF
TRBV5-6	14	once	.	TRBJ1-1	TGTGCCAGCAGCTCCCCAGGGATTGACACTGAAGCTTTCTTT	CASSSPGIDTEAFF
TRBV6-6	15	few	.	TRBJ2-7	TGTGCCAGCAGGAAGCGCGACTCGAGCTCCTACGAGCAGTACTTC	CASRKRDSSSYEQYF
TRBV7-6	13	once	.	TRBJ2-3	TGTGCCAGCAGCTTAAGGCGGGACGATACGCAGTATTTT	CASSLRRDDTQYF
TRBV6-5	15	once	TRBD1	TRBJ2-7	TGTGCCAGCACCCGAGGACAGGGGGTGACCTACGAGCAGTACTTC	CASTRGQGVTYEQYF
TRBV6-5	11	.	.	TRBJ2-1	TGTGCCAGCAGTTACCGGGACTGGCAGGTCTTC	CASSYRDWQVF
TRBV4-1	19	.	.	TRBJ1-4	TGCGCCAGCAGCCACACGGAAACAGGGAGGGCAGGAGAAATGAAAAGACTGTTTTTT	CASSHTETGRAGEMKRLFF
TRBV11-3	16	.	TRBD2	TRBJ2-7	TGTGCCAGCAGCTTCTGGGTTGGGACTAGCTCTGGGGAGCAGTACTTC	CASSFWVGTSSGEQYF
TRBV19	14	once	.	TRBJ2-7	TGTGCCAGTAGTCTCCGTCGGAGACACTACGAGCAGTACTTC	CASSLRRRHYEQYF
TRBV7-7	13	.	.	TRBJ2-5	TGTGCCAGCAGCTCGGTAGGGCAAGAGACCCAGTACTTC	CASSSVGQETQYF
TRBV9	17	.	TRBD1	TRBJ1-2	TGTGCCAGCAGCGTAGTTCCAATCGGACAGGGGGTGTGGGGCTACACCTTC	CASSVVPIGQGVWGYTF
TRBV11-2	13	.	.	TRBJ2-2	TGTGCCAGCAGCTTAGGGCTTACCGGGGAGCTGTTTTTT	CASSLGLTGELFF
TRBV13	16	.	TRBD2	TRBJ2-1	TGTGCCAGCAGCCCGCGGACTAGCGGATACTACAATGAGCAGTTCTTC	CASSPRTSGYYNEQFF
TRBV4-2	15	.	TRBD2	TRBJ2-7	TGTGCCAGCAGCCCACTGGGGCGGGAGAACTACGAGCAGTACTTC	CASSPLGRENYEQYF
TRBV18	16	.	.	TRBJ1-2	TGTGCCAGCTCACCGCCCGGGACCCTAGGGATCTATGGCTACACCTTC	CASSPPGTLGIYGYTF
TRBV5-1	14	few	.	TRBJ2-7	TGCGCCAGCAGCTTAATAGCGGAGGGCTACGAGCAGTACTTC	CASSLIAEGYEQYF
TRBV5-1	15	.	.	TRBJ2-3	TGCGCCAGCAGCTTGTACAGCCAAAGCACAGATACGCAGTATTTT	CASSLYSQSTDTQYF
TRBV7-2	15	.	.	TRBJ1-1	TGTGCCAGCAGCTTAGTCGATGGGGGAAACACTGAAGCTTTCTTT	CASSLVDGGNTEAFF
TRBV5-4	16	.	TRBD2	TRBJ2-3	TGTGCCAGCAGCTCCCGTGGGACTAGCGGGAGTTCTACGCAGTATTTT	CASSSRGTSGSSTQYF
TRBV30	16	.	TRBD1	TRBJ2-7	TGTGCCGGGCACCTTCGGGGGACAGGGAGCTCCTACGAGCAGTACTTC	CAGHLRGTGSSYEQYF